Here is one TCR beta chain with its context. Assay: immunoSEQ multiplex PCR; the TCRdb copy retains only in-frame clones and omits some. This table holds under 110,000 clones, roughly 85% found once. The data are from a study of blood T cell repertoires in COVID-19. The TCR was taken from an older woman with active or convalescent COVID-19. Sequences were obtained from peripheral blood.

CDR3 protein: CASSKAPGGISVIEQYF. DNA of the CDR3: TGTGCCAGCAGCAAGGCGCCAGGGGGCATCTCTGTAATAGAGCAGTACTTC. This chain links TRBV21-1 with TRBJ2-7; TRBD1, the table's D call, was not compared with the DNA. TRBV21-1 is an annotated pseudogene. The CDR3 has 17 residues.